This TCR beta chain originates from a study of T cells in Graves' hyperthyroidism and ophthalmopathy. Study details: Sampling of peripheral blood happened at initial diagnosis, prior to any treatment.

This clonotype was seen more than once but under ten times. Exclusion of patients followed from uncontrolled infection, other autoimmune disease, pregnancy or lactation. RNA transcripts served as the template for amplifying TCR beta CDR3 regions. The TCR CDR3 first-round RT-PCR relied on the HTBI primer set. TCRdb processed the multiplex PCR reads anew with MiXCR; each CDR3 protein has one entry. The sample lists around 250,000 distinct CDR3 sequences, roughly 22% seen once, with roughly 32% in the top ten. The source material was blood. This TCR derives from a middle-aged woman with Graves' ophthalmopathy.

The CDR3 region is CAISETMGYTF. DNA for the CDR3: TGTGCCATCAGTGAGACGATGGGCTACACCTTC. V usage is TRBV10-3 and J usage is TRBJ1-2; D gene unclear. The CDR3 is 11 residues long. Germline lookup yields CDR1 ENHRY and CDR2 SYGVKD. Trimming took 2 bases from V and 8 from J, leaving 6 bases between them.